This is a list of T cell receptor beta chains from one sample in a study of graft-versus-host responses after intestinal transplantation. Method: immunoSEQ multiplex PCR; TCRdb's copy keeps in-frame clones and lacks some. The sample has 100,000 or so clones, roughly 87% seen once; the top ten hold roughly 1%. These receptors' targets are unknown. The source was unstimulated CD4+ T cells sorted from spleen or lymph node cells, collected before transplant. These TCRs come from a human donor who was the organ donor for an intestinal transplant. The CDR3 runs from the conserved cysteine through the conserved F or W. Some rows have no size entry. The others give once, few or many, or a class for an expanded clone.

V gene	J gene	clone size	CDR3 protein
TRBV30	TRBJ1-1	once	CAWSVGGGPEAFF
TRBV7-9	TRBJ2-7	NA	CASSLEAASYEQYF
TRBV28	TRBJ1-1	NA	CASSFNREGRPFF
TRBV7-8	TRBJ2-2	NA	CASTHEEFISGELFF
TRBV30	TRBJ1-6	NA	CAWSRGSPLHF
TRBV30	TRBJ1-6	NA	CAWSGYSPLHF
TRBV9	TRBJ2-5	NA	CASSPDLGGTQYF
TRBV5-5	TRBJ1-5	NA	CASSLEQAGQPQHF
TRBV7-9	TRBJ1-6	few	CASSRGGLRNSPLHF
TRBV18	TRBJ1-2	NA	CASSPLGAGEGYTF
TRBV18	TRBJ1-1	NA	CASSPIQGGNTEAFF
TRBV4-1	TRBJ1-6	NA	CASSQPGQGVPYNSPLHF
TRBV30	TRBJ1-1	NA	CAWSVLRGMNTEAFF
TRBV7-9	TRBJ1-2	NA	CASSLDTGPYGYTF
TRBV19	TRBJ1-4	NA	CASSINSEKLFF
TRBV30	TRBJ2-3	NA	CAWRTEDTQYF
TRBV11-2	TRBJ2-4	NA	CASSILEEYF
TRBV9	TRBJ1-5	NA	CASSVGTTGNQPQHF
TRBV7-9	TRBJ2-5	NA	CASILVVGTDQETQYF
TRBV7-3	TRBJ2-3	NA	CASSWGGPADTQYF
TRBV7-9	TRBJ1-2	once	CASSQASSRLEYYTF
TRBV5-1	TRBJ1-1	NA	CASSLGQGMNTEAFF
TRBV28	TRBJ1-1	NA	CASLGTENTEAFF
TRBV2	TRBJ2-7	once	CASGGPVQTAYEQYF
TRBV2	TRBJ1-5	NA	CASGGDRGNQPQHF
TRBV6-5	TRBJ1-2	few	CASSRDRFPNYGYTF
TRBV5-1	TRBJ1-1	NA	CASSFPGVNTEAFF
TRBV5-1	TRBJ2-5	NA	CASRGQGRETQYF
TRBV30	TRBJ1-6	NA	CAWGGISYNSPLHF
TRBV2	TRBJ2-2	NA	CASSTGSPGELFF
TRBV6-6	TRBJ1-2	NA	CASSYSQGDREGYTF
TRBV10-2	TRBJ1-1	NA	CASGGQTPEAFF
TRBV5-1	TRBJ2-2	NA	CASGRTGAGELFF
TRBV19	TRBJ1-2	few	CASSPDRGRDGYTF
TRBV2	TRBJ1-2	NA	CASSESAGPIYGYTF
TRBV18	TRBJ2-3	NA	CASSPLGASGISSTDTQYF
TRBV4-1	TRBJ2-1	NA	CASSRPGGEGGTRDEQFF
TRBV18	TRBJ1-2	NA	CASSPNSGGNRGYTF
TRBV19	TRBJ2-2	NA	CASSITSTGGTGELFF
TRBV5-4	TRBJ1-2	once	CASSYRTGRNYGYTF
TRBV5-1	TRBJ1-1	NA	CASSLWGDTEAFF
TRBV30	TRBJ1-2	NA	CACLGTGGKSYGYTF
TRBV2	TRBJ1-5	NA	CASKGSKGLVPQHF
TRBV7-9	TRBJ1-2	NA	CASSRGPIGYGYTF
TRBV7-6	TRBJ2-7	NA	CASSLMTDPLYEQYF
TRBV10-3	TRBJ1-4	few	CAISGGVYEKLFF
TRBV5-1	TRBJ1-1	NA	CASSSWDRPNTEAFF
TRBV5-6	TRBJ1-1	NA	CASSREIGGYNTEAFF
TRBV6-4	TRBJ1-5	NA	CASDPGDTAQHF
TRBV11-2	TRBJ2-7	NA	CASSLDGRAGEQYF
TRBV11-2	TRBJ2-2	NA	CASSLRREGTGELFF
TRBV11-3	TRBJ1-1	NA	CASSLQGGTEAFF
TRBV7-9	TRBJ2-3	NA	CASSLLPGDTQYF
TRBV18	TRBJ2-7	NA	CASSPFAGDKPYEQYF
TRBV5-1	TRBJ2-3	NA	CASSYREADTQYF
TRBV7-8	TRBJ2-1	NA	CASGGFGGKGSYNEQFF